Shown below are 14 T cell receptor beta chains from a single sample sequenced in a study of blood T cell repertoires in COVID-19. Libraries were prepared by immunoSEQ multiplex PCR; TCRdb keeps only in-frame clonotypes and omits some of them. The table has roughly 290,000 clones, under 90% seen once. Sequencing was done on a sample of PBMCs or T cells enriched from blood (not recorded which). Receptor source: a middle-aged woman who had recovered from COVID-19.

The genes are TRBV10-2 and TRBJ1-1; D ambiguous. V was shortened by 4 bases and J by 2 bases, with 8 bases between the two germline ends. Germline V CDR1 and CDR2: WSHSY, SAAADI. The CDR3 is 13 amino acids. Written as DNA, the CDR3 is TGCGCCAGCAGTGCGCAGGAAAACACTGAAGCTTTCTTT. This codes for CASSAQENTEAFF.

V is TRBV19 and J is TRBJ2-2, with 8 bases aligning to TRBD2. Germline CDR1 LNHDA, CDR2 SQIVND (reference sequence). V lost 3 bases to trimming and J lost 1 base; unmatched junction nucleotides: 10. CDR3 size: 18 residues. The CDR3 nucleotides are TGTGCCAGTAGTATTTTATGGACTAGCCTATTGAACACCGGGGAGCTGTTTTTT. As protein: CASSILWTSLLNTGELFF.

J is TRBJ1-1 and V is TRBV29-1; tentatively, D is TRBD1 (6 bases). Germline CDR1 SQVTM, CDR2 ANQGSEA. The CDR3 consists of 12 residues. V lost 6 bases and J lost 4, with 12 bases in between. The CDR3 loop reads CSVMGAVTEAFF. CDR3 coding DNA: TGCAGCGTAATGGGGGCGGTCACTGAAGCTTTCTTT.

This chain connects TRBV5-1 to TRBJ1-2; D is uncertain. The CDR3 has 13 amino acids. V was pared by 1 base and J by 8 bases, with 12 bases between. Looked up from germline, CDR1 is SGHRS and CDR2 is YFSETQ. The DNA of the CDR3 is TGCGCCAGCAGCTTGACTCTGTCACAGGGCTACACCTTC. Residues: CASSLTLSQGYTF. Full variable domain (rest looked up from reference TRBV5-1 and TRBJ1-2): KAGVTQTPRYLIKTRGQQVTLSCSPISGHRSVSWYQQTPGQGLQFLFEYFSETQRNKGNFPGRFSGRQFSNSRSEMNVSTLELGDSALYLCASSLTLSQGYTFGSGTRLTVV.

The chain combines TRBV11-3 with TRBJ2-4; 8 bases are a match to TRBD2. Germline CDR1 and CDR2: SGHNT and YENEEA. The CDR3 is 15 residues long. V was pared by 3 bases and J by 9 bases, with 10 bases of the junction left unmatched. This CDR3 reads CASSFPIAGSTIQYF. Written as DNA, the CDR3 is TGTGCCAGCAGCTTCCCAATAGCGGGAAGTACCATTCAGTACTTC.

Concerning this clone: The junction shows a germline mismatch at one end, possibly a read error. The V call is TRBV11-2, the J call TRBJ1-2, with no clear D. This CDR3 is 12 amino acids long. Germline V CDR1 and CDR2: SGHAT, FQNNGV. In DNA form, the CDR3 reads TGTGCCAGCAGCTTAGAGAGGTCCTCAGCCCACTTC. Translation: CASSLERSSAHF.

This rearrangement joins TRBV7-8 to TRBJ2-7; a possible D gene is TRBD2 (6 bases). Germline-derived CDR1 and CDR2 are SGHVS and FQNEAQ. V lost 5 bases and J 5 bases, leaving 13 bases between the germline ends. The CDR3 length is 13 residues. The CDR3 region has the DNA TGTGCCAGCAGCGCAAGCCGGGGGAACGAGCAGTACTTC. Protein: CASSASRGNEQYF.

This clone was detected only a few times. The V and J genes are TRBV3-1 (or the pseudogene TRBV3-2) and TRBJ1-2, with D unresolved. This CDR3 is built from 15 residues. Deletions cut 0 bases from V and 4 bases from J, with 12 bases between. Germline V lookup: CDR1 LGHDT, CDR2 YNNKEL (reference sequence). This CDR3 reads CASSQEVWRTYGYTF. The CDR3 DNA is TGTGCCAGCAGCCAAGAAGTCTGGAGGACCTATGGCTACACCTTC.

This clone came up a few times. The genes are TRBV7-9 and TRBJ2-2; tentatively, D is TRBD1 (6 bases). Between the trimmed V and J ends, which lost 6 bases and 4 bases, there was a span of 24 bases. CDR1 SEHNR and CDR2 FQNEAQ come from the germline V gene (reference sequence). This CDR3 contains 18 residues. DNA for the CDR3: TGTGCCAGCAGGACCAAGACTGGACAGCGAGGAGGCACCGGGGAGCTGTTTTTT. This sequence encodes CASRTKTGQRGGTGELFF.

CDR3 bases: TGTGCCAGCAGGGTAGGAGGAGGGACAGCCTATGGCTACACCTTC. Its protein is CASRVGGGTAYGYTF. The gene calls are TRBV27 and TRBJ1-2, with TRBD1 identical over 7 bases. Per the germline V gene, CDR1 is MNHEY and CDR2 is SMNVEV (reference sequence). CDR3 size: 15 residues. V was clipped by 6 bases and J by 4 bases; unmatched bases: 11.

DNA of the CDR3: TGTGCCAGCAGCACCCAGGGAAATTCACCCCTCCACTTT. Its translation is CASSTQGNSPLHF. The chain recombines TRBV5-5 with TRBJ1-6; D possibly corresponds to TRBD1 (5 bases). This CDR3 spans 13 amino acids. Germline assignment: CDR1 SGHKS and CDR2 YYEKEE (reference sequence). Trimming shortened V by 4 bases and J by 7 bases, and 9 bases separated the two germline ends.

The rearrangement joins TRBV5-1 to TRBJ2-7; 14 bases line up with TRBD2. Germline V gene sequence: CDR1 SGHRS, CDR2 YFSETQ. The junction had 4 bases not matched to a gene; V was cut back by 6 bases and J by 2 bases. CDR3 length: 15 amino acids. The CDR3 DNA is TGCGCCAGCACACCGACTAGCGGGGGGGCCTACGAGCAGTACTTC. Translated: CASTPTSGGAYEQYF. The entire variable domain, with the rest obtained from reference TRBV5-1 and TRBJ2-7, is as follows: KAGVTQTPRYLIKTRGQQVTLSCSPISGHRSVSWYQQTPGQGLQFLFEYFSETQRNKGNFPGRFSGRQFSNSRSEMNVSTLELGDSALYLCASTPTSGGAYEQYFGPGTRLTVT.

This clone has a single count. The genes are TRBV2 and TRBJ1-2, with D perhaps matching TRBD1 (5 bases). The germline CDR1 and CDR2 sequences are SNHLY and FYNNEI. The CDR3 spans 13 residues. V gave up 8 bases and J gave up 4 bases, with 14 bases separating them. The CDR3 region is CASGGRQSYGYTF. The CDR3 nucleotides are TGTGCCAGCGGGGGGAGGCAGTCCTATGGCTACACCTTC.

The chain combines TRBV5-4 with TRBJ1-3; 7 bases agree with TRBD1. With V trimmed by 4 bases and J by 2 bases, 9 bases remained unmatched. Germline V gene lookup returns CDR1 SGHNT and CDR2 YYREEE (reference sequence). The CDR3 extends over 16 amino acids. The CDR3 DNA is TGTGCCAGCAGCCCGGGACAGCCAAGGACTGGAAACACCATATATTTT. This codes for CASSPGQPRTGNTIYF.